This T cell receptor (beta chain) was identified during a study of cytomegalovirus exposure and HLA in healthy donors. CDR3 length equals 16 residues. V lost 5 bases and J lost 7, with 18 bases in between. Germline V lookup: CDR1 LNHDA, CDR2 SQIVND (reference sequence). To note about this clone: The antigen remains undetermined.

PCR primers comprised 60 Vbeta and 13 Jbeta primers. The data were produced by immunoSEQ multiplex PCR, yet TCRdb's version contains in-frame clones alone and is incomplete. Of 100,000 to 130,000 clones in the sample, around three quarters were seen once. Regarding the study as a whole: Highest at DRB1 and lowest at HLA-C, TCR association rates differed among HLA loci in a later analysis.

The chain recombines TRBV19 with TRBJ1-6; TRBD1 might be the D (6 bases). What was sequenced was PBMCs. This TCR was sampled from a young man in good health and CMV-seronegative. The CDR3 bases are TGTGCCAGTAGTGCCTACAGGGTCGGTGCCAATTCACCCCTCCACTTT. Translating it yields CASSAYRVGANSPLHF.